This T cell receptor beta chain was recorded in a study of shared clonotypes between healthy human individuals. Germline CDR1 reads MNHEY; CDR2 reads SVGAGI. The V end was cut by 4 bases, the J end by 6 bases, with 19 bases between. The CDR3 totals 16 residues. Terminally differentiated effector memory CD45RA+ cells were excluded by CCR7 positive selection of CD45RO-negative cells. There were only Caucasian adults among the donors, and all lived in Nashville, Tennessee. Using immunoSEQ multiplex PCR, the repertoire was profiled, and TCRdb retains in-frame clones only, with some absent. Of fewer than 1 million clones detected, just over 95% appear once; the ten largest clones hold less than 0.25%.

Source material: naive CD8+ T cells sorted from blood. This clonotype was obtained from a man younger than 45 in good health. The chain joins TRBV6-5 to TRBJ1-5; no definite D call. The CDR3 protein is CASSLALGGRLQPQHF. The DNA of the CDR3 is TGTGCCAGCAGTTTAGCACTTGGAGGGCGCCTTCAGCCCCAGCATTTT.